This T cell receptor beta chain was recovered during a study of cytomegalovirus exposure and HLA in healthy donors. Produced via immunoSEQ multiplex PCR; TCRdb's table is partial and in-frame only. The repertoire consists of about 240,000 clones, with around 87% occurring once and the leading ten covering around 1.2%. Sequenced material: PBMCs. The sequence derives from a woman aged 25 to 39 in good health and CMV-seropositive.

CDR3 region: CASSQDAGTGVYEQYF. For the CDR3, the DNA is TGCGCCAGCAGCCAAGACGCCGGGACAGGGGTATACGAGCAGTACTTC. The V call is TRBV4-1, the J call TRBJ2-7; 10 bases map to TRBD1. Germline CDR1 MGHRA, CDR2 YSYEKL. This CDR3 contains 16 residues. V lost 0 bases, J lost 4 bases, and 6 bases stayed unmatched.